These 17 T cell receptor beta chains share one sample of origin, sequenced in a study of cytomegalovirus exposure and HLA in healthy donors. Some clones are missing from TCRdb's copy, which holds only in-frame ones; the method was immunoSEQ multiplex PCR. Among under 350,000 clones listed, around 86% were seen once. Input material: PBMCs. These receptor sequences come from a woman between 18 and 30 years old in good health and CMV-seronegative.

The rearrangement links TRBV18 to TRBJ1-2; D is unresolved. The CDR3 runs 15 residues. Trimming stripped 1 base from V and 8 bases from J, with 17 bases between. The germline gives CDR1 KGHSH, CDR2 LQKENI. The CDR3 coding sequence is TGTGCCAGCTCACCACTTACGGTGGAGACTGCCGGCTACACCTTC. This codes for CASSPLTVETAGYTF.

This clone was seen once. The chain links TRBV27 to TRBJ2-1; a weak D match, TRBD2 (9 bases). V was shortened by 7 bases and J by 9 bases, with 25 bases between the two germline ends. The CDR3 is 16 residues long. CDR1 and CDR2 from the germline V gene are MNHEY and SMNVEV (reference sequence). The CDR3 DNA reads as TGTGCCAGCATTCCTTGGACAGGGAAAGCGGGAGGTGAGCAGTTCTTC. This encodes CASIPWTGKAGGEQFF.

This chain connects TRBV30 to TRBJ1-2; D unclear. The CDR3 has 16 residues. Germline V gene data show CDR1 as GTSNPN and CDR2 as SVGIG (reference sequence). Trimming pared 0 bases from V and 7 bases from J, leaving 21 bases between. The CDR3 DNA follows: TGTGCCTGGAGTGTAAGATATCGTCGGCTTGAGGGTGGCTACACCTTC. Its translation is CAWSVRYRRLEGGYTF.

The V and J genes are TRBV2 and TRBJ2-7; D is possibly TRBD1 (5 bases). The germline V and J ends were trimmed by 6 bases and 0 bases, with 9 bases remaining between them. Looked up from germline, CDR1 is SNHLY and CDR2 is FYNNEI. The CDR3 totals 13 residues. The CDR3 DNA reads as TGTGCCAGCAGGACGGACAACTCCTACGAGCAGTACTTC. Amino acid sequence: CASRTDNSYEQYF. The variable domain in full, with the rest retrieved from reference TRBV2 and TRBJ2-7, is EPEVTQTPSHQVTQMGQEVILRCVPISNHLYFYWYRQILGQKVEFLVSFYNNEISEKSEIFDDQFSVERPDGSNFTLKIRSTKLEDSAMYFCASRTDNSYEQYFGPGTRLTVT.

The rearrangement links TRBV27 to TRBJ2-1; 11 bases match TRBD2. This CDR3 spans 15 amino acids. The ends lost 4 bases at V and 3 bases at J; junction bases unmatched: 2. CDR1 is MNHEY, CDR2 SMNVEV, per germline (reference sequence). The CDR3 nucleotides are TGTGCCAGCAGTTCCGGGACTAGCGGCTACAATGAGCAGTTCTTC. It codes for CASSSGTSGYNEQFF.

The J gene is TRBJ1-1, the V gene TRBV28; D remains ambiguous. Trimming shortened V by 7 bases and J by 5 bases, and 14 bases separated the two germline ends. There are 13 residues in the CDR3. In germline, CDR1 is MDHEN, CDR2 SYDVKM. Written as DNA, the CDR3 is TGTGCCAGCATCGGCCCTACGGGGACTGAAGCTTTCTTT. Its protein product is CASIGPTGTEAFF.

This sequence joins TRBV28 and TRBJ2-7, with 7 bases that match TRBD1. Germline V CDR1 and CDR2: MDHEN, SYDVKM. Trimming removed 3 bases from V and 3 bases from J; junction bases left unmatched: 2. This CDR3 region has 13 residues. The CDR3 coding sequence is TGTGCCAGCAGTTTCGGACAGGACTACGAGCAGTACTTC. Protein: CASSFGQDYEQYF.

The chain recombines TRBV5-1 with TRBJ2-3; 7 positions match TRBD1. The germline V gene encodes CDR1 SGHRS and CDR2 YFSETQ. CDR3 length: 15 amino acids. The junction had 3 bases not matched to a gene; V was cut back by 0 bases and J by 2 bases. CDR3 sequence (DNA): TGCGCCAGCAGCTTGGCGGGACAGACCACAGATACGCAGTATTTT. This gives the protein CASSLAGQTTDTQYF. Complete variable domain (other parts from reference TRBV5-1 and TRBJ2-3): KAGVTQTPRYLIKTRGQQVTLSCSPISGHRSVSWYQQTPGQGLQFLFEYFSETQRNKGNFPGRFSGRQFSNSRSEMNVSTLELGDSALYLCASSLAGQTTDTQYFGPGTRLTVL.

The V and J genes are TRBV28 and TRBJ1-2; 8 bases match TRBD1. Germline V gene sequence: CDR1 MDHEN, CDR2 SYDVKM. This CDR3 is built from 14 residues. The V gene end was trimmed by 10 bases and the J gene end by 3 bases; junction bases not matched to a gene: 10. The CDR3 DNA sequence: TGTGCCACTGGACAGGGACAAGTCCACTATGGCTACACCTTC. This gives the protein CATGQGQVHYGYTF.

Here the CDR3 reads CASSQGTTSRIGKLFF. DNA for the CDR3: TGTGCCAGCAGCCAAGGGACAACCTCAAGGATCGGAAAACTGTTTTTT. The gene calls are TRBV14 and TRBJ1-4, with D perhaps matching TRBD1 (5 bases). V lost 1 base and J 10 bases, leaving 19 bases between the germline ends. The CDR3 spans 16 residues. The germline CDR1 and CDR2 sequences are SGHDN and FVKESK.

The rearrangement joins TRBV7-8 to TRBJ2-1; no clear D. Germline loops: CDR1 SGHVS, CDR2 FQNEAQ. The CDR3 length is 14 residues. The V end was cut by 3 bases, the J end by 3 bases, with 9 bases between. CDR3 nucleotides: TGTGCCAGCAGCTTGAAGAGAGTCTACAATGAGCAGTTCTTC. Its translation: CASSLKRVYNEQFF.

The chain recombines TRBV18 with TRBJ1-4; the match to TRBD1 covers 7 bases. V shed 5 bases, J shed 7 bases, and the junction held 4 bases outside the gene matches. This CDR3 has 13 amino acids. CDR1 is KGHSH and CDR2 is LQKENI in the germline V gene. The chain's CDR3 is CASSGDSFEKLFF. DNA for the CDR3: TGTGCCAGCTCAGGGGACAGTTTTGAAAAACTGTTTTTT.

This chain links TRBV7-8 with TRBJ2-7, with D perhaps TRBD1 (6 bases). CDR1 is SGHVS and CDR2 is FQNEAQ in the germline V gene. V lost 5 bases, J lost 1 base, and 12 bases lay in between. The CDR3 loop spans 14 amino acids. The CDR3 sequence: CASSPRGQSYEQYF. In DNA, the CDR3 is TGTGCCAGCAGCCCCCGTGGACAGTCCTACGAGCAGTACTTC.

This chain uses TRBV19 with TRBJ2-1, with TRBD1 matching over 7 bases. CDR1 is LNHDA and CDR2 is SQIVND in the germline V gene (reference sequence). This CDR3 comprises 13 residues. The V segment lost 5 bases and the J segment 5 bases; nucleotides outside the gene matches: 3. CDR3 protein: CASSRDSHNEQFF. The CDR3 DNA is TGTGCCAGTAGTCGGGACAGTCACAATGAGCAGTTCTTC.

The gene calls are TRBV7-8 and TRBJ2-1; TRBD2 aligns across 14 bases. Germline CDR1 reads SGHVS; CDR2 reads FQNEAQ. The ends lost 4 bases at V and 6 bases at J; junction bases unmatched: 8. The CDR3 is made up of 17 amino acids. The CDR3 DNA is TGTGCCAGCAGCTGGGGACTAGCGGGAGCCGGGGGCAATGAGCAGTTCTTC. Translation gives CASSWGLAGAGGNEQFF.

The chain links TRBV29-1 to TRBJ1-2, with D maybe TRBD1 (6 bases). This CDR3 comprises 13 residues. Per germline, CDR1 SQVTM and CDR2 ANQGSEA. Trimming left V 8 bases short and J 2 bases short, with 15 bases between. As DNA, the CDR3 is TGCAGCTCTGGGGCAGGACAGAACTATGGCTACACCTTC. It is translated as CSSGAGQNYGYTF.

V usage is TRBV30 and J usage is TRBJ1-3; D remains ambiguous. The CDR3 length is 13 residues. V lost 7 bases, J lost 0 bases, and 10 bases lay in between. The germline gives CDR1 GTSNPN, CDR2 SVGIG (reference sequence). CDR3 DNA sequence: TGTGCCTACGACATGCGCTCTGGAAACACCATATATTTT. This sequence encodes CAYDMRSGNTIYF.